The TCR beta chain described here comes from a study of Ad26.COV2.S vaccination and SARS-CoV-2 variants. Study overall: Donor was assigned to the Ad26.COV2.S arm of trial COV1001. Ad26.COV2.S shots went into the muscle once or twice, 56 days apart.

Produced via immunoSEQ multiplex PCR; TCRdb's table is partial and in-frame only. The table shows approximately 500,000 clones, with 87% occurring only once. Treatment reported: some 19 received Ad26.COV2.S at low or high dose, single or two shots; about 5 received placebo; per-sample allocation not given. The investigators took samples on day 63 after the first vaccine or placebo injection. Trimming took off 5 bases at V and 8 bases at J, with 17 bases between the two ends. Germline V gene sequence: CDR1 SGHNT, CDR2 YENEEA. The CDR3 length is 14 residues. As concerns this clone: Its antigen remains unidentified.

Findings and limits, study-wide: Comparable non-spike TCR breadth was observed in vaccine and placebo recipients.

The clonotype originates from a person aged 18-60 years who received the Ad26.COV2.S COVID-19 vaccine or a placebo. This chain links TRBV11-3 with TRBJ2-3; a weak D match, TRBD2 (6 bases). Source: peripheral blood, taken in a trial of Ad26.COV2.S vaccine versus placebo. The CDR3 bases are TGTGCCAGCAGCCTAGGAGGGTTGGGGGGTACGCAGTATTTT. Encoded protein: CASSLGGLGGTQYF.